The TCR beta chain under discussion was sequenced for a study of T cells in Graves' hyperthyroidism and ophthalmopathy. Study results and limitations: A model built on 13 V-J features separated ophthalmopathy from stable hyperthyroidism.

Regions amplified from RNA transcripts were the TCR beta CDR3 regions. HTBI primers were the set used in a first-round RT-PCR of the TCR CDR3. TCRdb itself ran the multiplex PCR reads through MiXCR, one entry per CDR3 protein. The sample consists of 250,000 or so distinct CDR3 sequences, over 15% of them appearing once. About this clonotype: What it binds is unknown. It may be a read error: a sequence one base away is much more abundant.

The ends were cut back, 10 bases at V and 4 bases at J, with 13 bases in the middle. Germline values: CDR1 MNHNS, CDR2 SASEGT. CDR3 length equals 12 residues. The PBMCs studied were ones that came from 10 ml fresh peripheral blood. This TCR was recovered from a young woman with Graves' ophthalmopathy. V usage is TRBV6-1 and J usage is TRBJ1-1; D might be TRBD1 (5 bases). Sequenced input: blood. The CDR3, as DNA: TGTGCCACCTCGGGGACGTTCACTGAAGCTTTCTTT. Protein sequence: CATSGTFTEAFF.